A single sample is the source of the 25 T cell receptor beta chains below, sequenced in a study of response to subunit inactivated influenza vaccine (dated by TCRdb to 2016 to 2018). The library relied on RT-PCR. The run used an Illumina HiSeq 2500. TCRdb applied fastp at Q25 and MiXCR to the public reads, then kept only in-frame beta chains. Entries that share a CDR3 protein sequence are merged under the most common genes and DNA. Across this sample there are a few hundred thousand distinct CDR3 sequences, with 21% seen only once. The ten largest clonotypes hold roughly 10% of the sample. The sample here was PBMCs from blood, taken 21 months after vaccination. These receptors were collected from a man in his fifties or sixties who received an inactivated influenza vaccine. Donor details come from another sample of the same person, matched by shared clones.

This clonotype showed up many times. V is TRBV12-3 or TRBV12-4 and J is TRBJ1-5; TRBD1 is a possible D gene (5 bases). This CDR3 has 16 amino acids. The V gene lost 3 bases and the J gene lost 6 bases, with 18 bases spanning the gap. CDR3 sequence: CASSFGGPGTVQPQHF. The CDR3 DNA is TGTGCCAGCAGTTTTGGGGGTCCCGGGACGGTTCAGCCCCAGCATTTT.

The V call is TRBV30, the J call TRBJ1-4, with 8 nucleotides matching TRBD1. The V and J ends lost 2 bases and 8 bases, in that order; junction bases with no gene match: 7. The germline CDR1 and CDR2 sequences are GTSNPN and SVGIG (reference sequence). The CDR3 totals 14 residues. The CDR3 region has the DNA TGTGCCTGGAGTAGTCTTGGGACAGGAGAAAAACTGTTTTTT. Encoded protein: CAWSSLGTGEKLFF.

V gene TRBV19 combines with J gene TRBJ1-1; tentative D call: TRBD1 (6 bases). The CDR3 spans 13 residues. Germline CDR1 is LNHDA and CDR2 is SQIVND (reference sequence). V lost 3 bases and J lost 4, with 9 bases in between. This CDR3 reads CASSIQGLTEAFF. The CDR3 DNA is TGTGCCAGTAGTATCCAGGGGCTCACTGAAGCTTTCTTT.

This chain links TRBV7-2 with TRBJ2-3; 8 nucleotides line up with TRBD2. The germline V gene has CDR1 SGHTA and CDR2 FQGNSA. The CDR3 has 16 residues. V lost 1 base and J lost 5; bases outside the gene matches: 8. In nucleotides, the CDR3 is TGTGCCAGCAGCTTAGTCGCTAGCGGGTTGGGAGATACGCAGTATTTT. This encodes CASSLVASGLGDTQYF. The full variable domain, rest sourced from reference TRBV7-2 and TRBJ2-3, is GAGVSQSPSNKVTEKGKDVELRCDPISGHTALYWYRQSLGQGLEFLIYFQGNSAPDKSGLPSDRFSAERTGGSVSTLTIQRTQQEDSAVYLCASSLVASGLGDTQYFGPGTRLTVL.

The V and J genes are TRBV20-1 and TRBJ1-1, with D possibly matching TRBD1 (5 bases). This CDR3 contains 13 residues. V shed 4 bases and J shed 3 bases, with 12 bases lying between them. Germline CDR1 and CDR2: DFQATT and SNEGSKA (reference sequence). CDR3 loop: CSAIRASDTEAFF. In DNA, the CDR3 is TGCAGTGCTATCAGGGCGTCTGACACTGAAGCTTTCTTT.

This clonotype was detected ten times or more. The chain carries TRBV28 and TRBJ1-1, with 7 positions matching TRBD1. The CDR3 has 16 amino acids. Unmatched junction bases numbered 7, after V lost 3 bases and J lost 0 bases. CDR1 and CDR2 from the germline V gene are MDHEN and SYDVKM. CDR3 amino acids: CASSFGDSLMNTEAFF. CDR3 coding DNA: TGTGCCAGCAGTTTCGGGGACAGCTTGATGAACACTGAAGCTTTCTTT. The variable domain in full, completed from reference TRBV28 and TRBJ1-1, reads DVKVTQSSRYLVKRTGEKVFLECVQDMDHENMFWYRQDPGLGLRLIYFSYDVKMKEKGDIPEGYSVSREKKERFSLILESASTNQTSMYLCASSFGDSLMNTEAFFGQGTRLTVV.

This clonotype has a handful of counts. The chain employs TRBV20-1 and TRBJ2-1; D is perhaps TRBD2 (6 bases). Germline V lookup: CDR1 DFQATT, CDR2 SNEGSKA (reference sequence). This CDR3 is 15 amino acids long. The V and J ends lost 4 bases and 5 bases respectively, with 18 bases between them. The chain's CDR3 is CSAIGVAGSHNEQFF. In DNA, the CDR3 is TGCAGTGCTATAGGCGTGGCGGGAAGCCACAATGAGCAGTTCTTC.

The chain employs TRBV4-2 and TRBJ2-1; no reliable D call. V was pared by 5 bases and J by 10 bases, with 9 bases between. This CDR3 contains 11 residues. Germline V lookup: CDR1 LGHNA, CDR2 YNFKEQ. In nucleotides, the CDR3 is TGTGCCAGCAGCTATTCTCGGGAGCAGTTCTTC. Its translation is CASSYSREQFF.

This chain joins TRBV28 and TRBJ2-1; D ambiguous. Germline V lookup: CDR1 MDHEN, CDR2 SYDVKM. V dropped 6 bases and J dropped 6 bases, with 15 bases sitting between them. The CDR3 contains 14 residues. The DNA for the CDR3 is TGTGCCAGCAGCATGATCCTGCTTAGCAATGAGCAGTTCTTC. It translates to CASSMILLSNEQFF. The full variable domain, completed using reference TRBV28 and TRBJ2-1, is DVKVTQSSRYLVKRTGEKVFLECVQDMDHENMFWYRQDPGLGLRLIYFSYDVKMKEKGDIPEGYSVSREKKERFSLILESASTNQTSMYLCASSMILLSNEQFFGPGTRLTVL.

About this clonotype itself: A read error may produce the germline difference seen at one junction end. J is TRBJ2-1 and V is TRBV7-2, with 7 bases aligning to TRBD2. Looked up from germline, CDR1 is SGHTA and CDR2 is FQGNSA. CDR3 length equals 16 residues. The CDR3 region is CASTLEGLGRVDEQFF. In DNA, the CDR3 is TGTGCCAGCACCTTAGAAGGACTAGGTCGGGTCGATGAGCAGTTCTTC.

This clonotype was found a few times. This chain joins TRBV2 and TRBJ1-1; the D gene is possibly TRBD1 (6 bases). Germline CDR1 reads SNHLY; CDR2 reads FYNNEI. The CDR3 spans 15 residues. The V end was cut by 3 bases, the J end by 4 bases, with 15 bases between. The CDR3 bases are TGTGCCAGCAGTGAGGGGGGGGCGCTCGGCACTGAAGCTTTCTTT. It yields the protein CASSEGGALGTEAFF.

The chain employs TRBV10-3 and TRBJ1-4, with D maybe TRBD1 (6 bases). This CDR3 region has 13 residues. V dropped 11 bases and J dropped 3 bases, with 13 bases sitting between them. Germline V gene data show CDR1 as ENHRY and CDR2 as SYGVKD. Written as DNA, the CDR3 is TGTGCCTCGACGGGACAAGCTAATGAAAAACTGTTTTTT. This encodes CASTGQANEKLFF.

This rearrangement joins TRBV14 to TRBJ2-1; possibly TRBD1 or TRBD2 for D (5 bases each). Trimming cost V 0 bases and J 1 base, with 10 bases left between them. CDR1 SGHDN and CDR2 FVKESK come from the germline V gene. The CDR3 sequence is 16 residues long. The CDR3 sequence is CASSQEGRVSYNEQFF. CDR3 nucleotide sequence: TGTGCCAGCAGCCAAGAGGGACGCGTATCCTACAATGAGCAGTTCTTC.

The gene calls are TRBV4-2 and TRBJ2-1; D unresolved. The CDR3 covers 16 residues. Germline assignment: CDR1 LGHNA and CDR2 YNFKEQ. Trimming cost V 0 bases and J 3 bases, with 12 bases left between them. CDR3 in DNA: TGTGCCAGCAGCCAAGAAGGTAGGCCTAGCTACAATGAGCAGTTCTTC. Its translation is CASSQEGRPSYNEQFF.

The table lists this clonotype with a few counts. The chain is built from TRBV4-3 and TRBJ2-1; 9 nucleotides agree with TRBD1. There are 17 residues in the CDR3. Germline assignment: CDR1 LGHNA and CDR2 YSLEER. Losses at the gene ends were 1 base for V and 1 base for J; bases not matched to a gene: 5. The CDR3 here is CASSQGFGTGSYNEQFF. CDR3 coding DNA: TGCGCCAGCAGCCAAGGGTTCGGGACAGGGTCCTACAATGAGCAGTTCTTC.

The CDR3: CASSLRSPYEQYF. The CDR3 coding sequence is TGTGCCAGCAGTTTAAGGAGCCCCTACGAGCAGTACTTC. The genes are TRBV6-6 and TRBJ2-7, with unresolved D. Trimming left V 4 bases short and J 2 bases short, with 9 bases between. The CDR3 is made up of 13 amino acids. The germline CDR1 and CDR2 sequences are MNHNY and SVGAGI (reference sequence).

The chain combines TRBV7-2 with TRBJ2-5; perhaps TRBD2 as D (6 bases). The CDR3 length is 16 residues. The ends were cut back, 2 bases at V and 4 bases at J, with 17 bases in the middle. Germline V gives CDR1 SGHTA, CDR2 FQGNSA. The CDR3 loop is CASSLYSGLKPETQYF. CDR3 bases: TGTGCCAGCAGCTTATACTCCGGACTAAAGCCAGAGACCCAGTACTTC.

CDR3 DNA sequence: TGTGCCAGCTCACCGGGCGGGAGCGACACCGGGGAGCTGTTTTTT. Translated: CASSPGGSDTGELFF. The rearrangement links TRBV18 to TRBJ2-2, with 7 bases identical to TRBD2. The germline CDR1 and CDR2 sequences are KGHSH and LQKENI. Germline trimming cut 3 bases from V and 3 bases from J; bases unmatched to any gene: 4. The CDR3 contains 15 residues.

The genes are TRBV13 and TRBJ1-4; 8 bases are shared with TRBD1. Germline values: CDR1 PRHDT, CDR2 FYEKMQ (reference sequence). This CDR3 comprises 16 residues. V gave up 10 bases and J gave up 0 bases; unmatched junction bases: 10. CDR3 residues: CATRRGLPATNEKLFF. Here the CDR3 DNA reads TGTGCCACCCGCAGGGGGCTCCCAGCAACTAATGAAAAACTGTTTTTT.

This sequence joins TRBV29-1 and TRBJ2-7, with a possible D match to TRBD1 (5 bases). The V end was cut by 6 bases, the J end by 3 bases, with 12 bases between. The CDR3 spans 12 residues. Per germline, CDR1 SQVTM and CDR2 ANQGSEA. CDR3 protein: CSVLLTGYEQYF. In nucleotides, the CDR3 is TGCAGCGTCCTCCTCACAGGCTACGAGCAGTACTTC.

This clonotype was seen a handful of times. Written as DNA, the CDR3 is TGTGCCAGCAGTTTAGAGGACAGGGGGAGTCAGCCCCAGCATTTT. Translation: CASSLEDRGSQPQHF. V usage is TRBV12-3 or TRBV12-4 and J usage is TRBJ1-5, with 10 bases aligning to TRBD1. The V and J ends lost 1 base and 6 bases, in that order; junction bases with no gene match: 3. This CDR3 is 15 amino acids long.

This clonotype has at least ten counts. Here the CDR3 reads CSAKAWDRGEKLFF. The CDR3 bases are TGCAGTGCTAAGGCCTGGGACAGGGGCGAAAAACTGTTTTTT. The chain is built from TRBV20-1 and TRBJ1-4; 10 bases map to TRBD1. Per the germline V gene, CDR1 is DFQATT and CDR2 is SNEGSKA (reference sequence). Losses at the gene ends were 4 bases for V and 8 bases for J; bases not matched to a gene: 7. This CDR3 has 14 residues.

A few counts support this clonotype. J is TRBJ2-6 and V is TRBV20-1; D may be TRBD2 (5 bases). The CDR3 sequence is 14 residues long. Germline V gene data show CDR1 as DFQATT and CDR2 as SNEGSKA (reference sequence). Trimming shortened V by 1 base and J by 2 bases, and 6 bases separated the two germline ends. The CDR3 DNA sequence: TGCAGTGCTAGAGCGGGGACTGGGGCCAACGTCCTGACTTTC. It encodes CSARAGTGANVLTF.

This clonotype was counted a few times. The rearrangement joins TRBV9 to TRBJ2-7; D is unresolved. The CDR3 totals 14 residues. In germline, CDR1 is SGDLS, CDR2 YYNGEE. Trimming shortened V by 2 bases and J by 3 bases, and 12 bases separated the two germline ends. This CDR3 reads CASSVGLEYYEQYF. The CDR3 region has the DNA TGTGCCAGCAGCGTGGGGTTGGAGTACTACGAGCAGTACTTC.

This rearrangement joins TRBV5-1 to TRBJ2-6, with D possibly matching TRBD2 (5 bases). The CDR3 totals 16 residues. Germline CDR1 reads SGHRS; CDR2 reads YFSETQ. V lost 0 bases and J 2 bases, leaving 9 bases between the germline ends. CDR3 DNA: TGCGCCAGCAGCTTGGGACACGGGACTGGGGCCAACGTCCTGACTTTC. Amino acid sequence: CASSLGHGTGANVLTF.